The following is a T cell receptor (beta chain) sequence with its context. The repertoire was sequenced with immunoSEQ multiplex PCR; TCRdb's copy has only in-frame clones and lacks some. The sample lists 80,000 or so clones, roughly 90% occurring once. V shed 4 bases and J 4 bases; nucleotides not matched to a gene: 2. Looked up from germline, CDR1 is SNHLY and CDR2 is FYNNEI. CDR3 length: 14 amino acids. This sample stems from a study of blood T cell repertoires in COVID-19. Study-wide background: The cDNA or gDNA used as material had been derived from T cells, B-cell-depleted T cells, or PBMCs.

Sequencing was carried out using peripheral blood. The gene calls are TRBV2 and TRBJ2-3; 10 positions agree with TRBD1. This sequence was found in a man over 45 with acute or convalescent COVID-19. This chain's CDR3 is CASSGDRGPDTQYF. CDR3 nucleotide sequence: TGTGCCAGCAGTGGGGACAGGGGTCCAGATACGCAGTATTTT.